Listed below are T cell receptor beta chains from one sample, sequenced in a study of shared clonotypes between healthy human individuals. The assay was immunoSEQ multiplex PCR, and TCRdb's table has in-frame clones only and misses some. The repertoire consists of approximately 2.5 million clones, with 93% occurring once and the leading ten covering approximately 0.36%. Sequenced material: naive CD4+ T cells from PBMCs. The receptor set was obtained from a man aged 18 to 29 in good health. Some clones in this sample may be carry-over from other donors' samples. The CDR3 runs from the conserved cysteine through the conserved F or W. The D gene is left open where the match is weak. Expanded clones get a size class; other rows say once, few or many, or leave the size out.

DNA,CDR3,V,size,J,D
TGTGCCAGCAGTTTACTCACCGGGACAGGGCTTGATCAGCCCCAGCATTTT,CASSLLTGTGLDQPQHF,TRBV27,once,TRBJ1-5,TRBD1
TGTGCCAGCTGGACTAGCGGCCTCTACAATGAGCAGTTCTTC,CASWTSGLYNEQFF,TRBV7-9,NA,TRBJ2-1,TRBD2
TGTGCCAGCAGTGAAGCGCTGGCTTCAGATACGCAGTATTTT,CASSEALASDTQYF,TRBV2,NA,TRBJ2-3,NA
TGTGCCAGCAGCTTAGGTTACGGGAGGGTGACAGATACGCAGTATTTT,CASSLGYGRVTDTQYF,TRBV11-2,NA,TRBJ2-3,TRBD2
TGTGCCACCAGCAGAGCGGCGCGGGAGCAGTTCTTC,CATSRAAREQFF,TRBV15,NA,TRBJ2-1,NA
TGTGCTAGTGGTTTGGCACGGACCCCGGGACAGGCAACAGATACGCAGTATTTT,CASGLARTPGQATDTQYF,TRBV12-5,NA,TRBJ2-3,TRBD1
TGTGCCAGCAGCCCTAGGACTAGCGGGACTACAAAACAGTACTTC,CASSPRTSGTTKQYF,TRBV7-2,NA,TRBJ2-7,TRBD2
TGCGCCAGCAGCTCCGGGACAGCGAGATCTTATGGCTACACCTTC,CASSSGTARSYGYTF,TRBV5-1,NA,TRBJ1-2,TRBD1
TGTGCCTGGAGTGAACTCTTGCGGGGCTACACCTTC,CAWSELLRGYTF,TRBV30,few,TRBJ1-2,NA
TGTGCCAGCAGCTTAGGGGACCCCGAGAATGAGCAGTTCTTC,CASSLGDPENEQFF,TRBV11-3,once,TRBJ2-1,NA
TGTGCCAGCAGTTTATTTGGCAGGGCCTATAATGAAAAACTGTTTTTT,CASSLFGRAYNEKLFF,TRBV28,NA,TRBJ1-4,NA
TGTGCCAGCAGTTTTGTAGGAGCAAGCAATGAGCAGTTCTTC,CASSFVGASNEQFF,TRBV28,NA,TRBJ2-1,NA
TGTGCCAGCAGCGTATTGGTGAACACTGAAGCTTTCTTT,CASSVLVNTEAFF,TRBV9,NA,TRBJ1-1,NA